The sequence of this T cell receptor beta chain was determined in a study of OX40 agonist ivuxolimab in advanced cancers. Study-level background: Dosing consisted of intravenous ivuxolimab at 0.01 to 10 mg/kg every 2 weeks. One patient with hepatocellular carcinoma and two with cutaneous melanoma, three in all, had partial responses.

The method was immunoSEQ multiplex PCR; TCRdb's version includes in-frame clones alone and lacks a portion of them. The sample yields approximately 58,000 clones, 70% to 90% seen once. Turning to this clone: The target antigen is unknown.

Study-wide points: No determination was made of the antigen specificity of the expanded peripheral T cells. Clonal expansion was seen in CD4+ and CD8+ blood T cells by week 6 at 0.1 to 3.0 mg/kg.

CDR1 and CDR2 (germline): SNHLY, FYNNEI. Trimming cost V 1 base and J 2 bases, with 8 bases left between them. The CDR3 covers 15 residues. This receptor was identified in an adult with an advanced solid tumor such as melanoma, head and neck, liver or kidney cancer. V gene TRBV2 combines with J gene TRBJ2-2; no definite D call. Sequencing used CD4+ or CD8+ T cells sorted from blood, obtained in a trial of the OX40 agonist ivuxolimab. CDR3: CASSEDSSNTGELFF. The CDR3 coding sequence is TGTGCCAGCAGTGAAGACAGCTCAAACACCGGGGAGCTGTTTTTT.